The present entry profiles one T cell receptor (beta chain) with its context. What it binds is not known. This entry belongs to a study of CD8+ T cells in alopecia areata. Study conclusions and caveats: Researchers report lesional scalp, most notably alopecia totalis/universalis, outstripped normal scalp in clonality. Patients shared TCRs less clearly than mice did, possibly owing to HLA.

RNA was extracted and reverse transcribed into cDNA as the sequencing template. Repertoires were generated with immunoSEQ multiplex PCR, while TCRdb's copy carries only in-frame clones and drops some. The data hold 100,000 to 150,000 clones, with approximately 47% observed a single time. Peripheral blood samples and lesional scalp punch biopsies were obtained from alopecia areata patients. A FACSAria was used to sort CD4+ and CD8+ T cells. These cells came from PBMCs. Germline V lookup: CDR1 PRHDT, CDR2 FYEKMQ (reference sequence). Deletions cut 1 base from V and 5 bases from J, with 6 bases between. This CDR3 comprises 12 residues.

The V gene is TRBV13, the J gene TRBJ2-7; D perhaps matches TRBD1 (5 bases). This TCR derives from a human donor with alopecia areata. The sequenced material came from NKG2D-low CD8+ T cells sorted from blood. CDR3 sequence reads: CASSLVQDEQYF. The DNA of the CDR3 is TGTGCCAGCAGCTTAGTACAGGACGAGCAGTACTTC.